This paragraph reports one TCR beta chain. This clonotype appeared a few times. It lacks a known antigen. Base qualities were left out, and no much larger clone turns up one base away. cDNA synthesis used template-switch 5'RACE with a primer carrying a 10-nucleotide random unique molecular identifier tagging each TCR transcript. Over 180 million TCR-beta sequences, covering 15-18 subjects, were produced in each sequencing run. The RNeasy kit was used for extraction of total RNA. Using the KAPA Real-time Library Amplification kit, TCR-beta VDJ regions were amplified with primers for the TCR constant region and the 5'RACE anchor. Sample indexes and Illumina adaptors were added in a first PCR, and a second PCR then increased library yield. The roughly 650 bp TCR product was size-selected on a 2% E-gel SizeSelection system after Ampure bead purification. Before pooling, libraries had their quality checked on a Bioanalyzer, their concentration measured with Qubit, and their quantity determined with the Kapa Library Quantification kit. An Illumina HiSeq 2500 was used to sequence the libraries paired-end at 2 x 150 bp. To increase sequence diversity, roughly 24-32% phiX was spiked into each library pool. The authors processed their data as follows. The quality-filtered reads were processed with the UMI-based MiGEC pipeline, whose error correction step removed more than 75% of the raw TCR sequences. VDJ genes were aligned to IMGT germline references, and each clonotype was defined by a unique CDR3 amino acid sequence together with V-J genes. Clonal expansion, Shannon diversity and CDR3 relatedness (CalcPairwiseDistances, ClusterSamples) were evaluated with VDJtools, and phylogenetic trees were built with CLCbio workbench. A clone was classed as expanded if it had 8 or more unique UMIs, a cutoff based on coefficient-of-variation modelling across technical triplicates. The public sequencing data were trimmed at Q25 with fastp and processed into clonotypes with MiXCR by TCRdb, which kept only in-frame beta chains. Entries that share a CDR3 protein sequence are merged under the most common genes and DNA. The V and J calls come from TCRdb's annotation, not from the publication. The sample table holds roughly 15,000 distinct CDR3 sequences, of which under 15% were seen once. The ten largest account for roughly 15% of the sample.

Trimming at the junction amounts to 3 bases on V and 2 bases on J, and the germline ends lie 8 bases apart. CDR1 and CDR2, per the germline V gene, are SGHVS and FNYEAQ. The CDR3, from cysteine to phenylalanine, totals 13 residues. The sequence is cut down to CDR3 DNA, 39 bases in frame from base 1. The data belong to a study of neurological immune-mediated disorders (dated by TCRdb to the late 2010s). About the study as a whole: Peripheral blood TCR-beta repertoires from patients with HTLV-I-associated myelopathy (HAM/TSP), patients with multiple sclerosis, and healthy controls were compared in the study using UMI-based sequencing. Alongside PBMC samples, the set of some 98 TCR-beta libraries contained longitudinal samples, technical triplicates, and paired CD4+ and CD8+ T-cell subsets that had been sorted. The cohort included approximately 70 subjects: 14 with HAM/TSP, around 34 with multiple sclerosis, and around 20 healthy controls. Here is what the overall study found, with its caveats: No identical CDR3 amino acid sequences were found to be shared among expanded clones across subjects, suggesting that TCR-beta repertoires were private in all groups. TCR clonal expansion was greatest in HAM/TSP patients and smallest in MS patients, who ranked below even healthy controls.

Libraries from unsorted PBMCs were made from 2 million PBMCs kept in RNAlater at -80 degrees C until RNA extraction. Peripheral blood was subjected to Ficoll-Hypaque density gradient centrifugation to isolate PBMCs, which were then cryopreserved in liquid nitrogen. The chain is encoded by TRBV7-6 joined to TRBJ2-7; a confident D gene designation cannot be given. Sequences were obtained from PBMCs. The TCR comes from a man aged 55 to 70 with HTLV-1-associated myelopathy (HAM/TSP). The bases read TGTGCCAGCAGCTTCGGCAGAACCTACGAGCAGTACTTC. This encodes CASSFGRTYEQYF.